The 13 T cell receptor beta chains in this list originate from one sample, sequenced in a study of shared clonotypes between healthy human individuals. Only in-frame clones appear in the TCRdb table, and some are missing; sequencing was by immunoSEQ multiplex PCR. The table records almost 750,000 clones, over 60% of them present only once. The material sequenced was memory CD4+ T cells sorted from blood. The subset is: CD45RA-negative fraction. These receptors came from a woman in her twenties or thirties in good health.

In the case of this clone: At the DNA level, this CDR3 is encoded by other sequences in the same sample as well. The chain has TRBV4-1 and TRBJ2-1, with unresolved D. This CDR3 comprises 12 residues. In germline, CDR1 is MGHRA, CDR2 YSYEKL. V dropped 1 base and J dropped 7 bases, with 5 bases sitting between them. CDR3 in DNA: TGCGCCAGCAGCCAAGTCCGGAATGAGCAGTTCTTC. It translates to CASSQVRNEQFF.

The chain carries TRBV18 and TRBJ2-2, with D maybe TRBD2 (5 bases). The V gene's germline CDR1 is KGHSH and CDR2 LQKENI. V was trimmed by 3 bases and J by 0 bases, leaving 11 bases between them. This CDR3 contains 16 residues. The DNA of the CDR3 is TGTGCCAGCTCACCTTTGGATAGCGCGAACACCGGGGAGCTGTTTTTT. It yields the protein CASSPLDSANTGELFF.

On this clone itself: The sample carries other DNA sequences with the same CDR3. The rearrangement joins TRBV19 to TRBJ1-2; D not resolved. This CDR3 is built from 12 residues. Trimming pared 3 bases from V and 5 bases from J, leaving 7 bases between. Germline V lookup: CDR1 LNHDA, CDR2 SQIVND (reference sequence). Here the CDR3 DNA reads TGTGCCAGTAGTATCAGTCTGTATGGCTACACCTTC. Its protein product is CASSISLYGYTF.

On this clone: This same CDR3 is encoded by further DNA sequences in the sample. The chain recombines TRBV5-1 with TRBJ2-3; TRBD2 matches at 12 bases. CDR3 length: 14 amino acids. Losses at the gene ends were 0 bases for V and 7 bases for J; bases not matched to a gene: 0. Germline loops: CDR1 SGHRS, CDR2 YFSETQ. The CDR3 DNA reads TGCGCCAGCAGCTTGGGGACTAGCGGGAATACGCAGTATTTT. Translating it yields CASSLGTSGNTQYF. Full variable domain (remainder filled in from reference TRBV5-1 and TRBJ2-3): KAGVTQTPRYLIKTRGQQVTLSCSPISGHRSVSWYQQTPGQGLQFLFEYFSETQRNKGNFPGRFSGRQFSNSRSEMNVSTLELGDSALYLCASSLGTSGNTQYFGPGTRLTVL.

This rearrangement joins TRBV5-1 to TRBJ2-3; possible D gene TRBD1, 6 bases. V lost 4 bases, J lost 0 bases, and 12 bases lay in between. This CDR3 is 15 amino acids long. CDR1 and CDR2 from the germline V gene are SGHRS and YFSETQ. The DNA for the CDR3 is TGCGCCAGCAGCGAAAATGGACAGAGCACAGATACGCAGTATTTT. Its protein product is CASSENGQSTDTQYF.

The chain uses TRBV2 and TRBJ1-2; no reliable D call. Trimming took 6 bases from V and 3 from J, leaving 11 bases between them. Germline values: CDR1 SNHLY, CDR2 FYNNEI. CDR3 size: 13 residues. The chain's CDR3 is CASRGSGDYGYTF. The CDR3 DNA is TGTGCCAGCAGGGGCTCCGGGGACTATGGCTACACCTTC.

The rearrangement links TRBV30 to TRBJ1-3; unclear D gene. The V gene lost 4 bases and the J gene lost 5 bases, with 9 bases spanning the gap. CDR1 and CDR2 from the germline V gene are GTSNPN and SVGIG (reference sequence). The CDR3 consists of 12 residues. In DNA, the CDR3 is TGTGCCTGGAACAGAGATCGAAACACCATATATTTT. Translation: CAWNRDRNTIYF.

The chain carries TRBV5-1 and TRBJ2-1; 14 nucleotides agree with TRBD2. This CDR3 spans 18 amino acids. The J segment lost 0 bases and the V segment lost 4 bases, leaving 6 bases of the junction unmatched. Germline CDR1 and CDR2: SGHRS and YFSETQ. The CDR3 region has the DNA TGCGCCAGCAGCCCCAGACTAGCGGGAGGGAGCTCCTACAATGAGCAGTTCTTC. Its translation is CASSPRLAGGSSYNEQFF.

In regard to this clone: Additional DNA sequences in this sample encode the identical CDR3. The chain combines TRBV19 with TRBJ1-1; D unclear. The germline CDR1 and CDR2 sequences are LNHDA and SQIVND (reference sequence). The germline V and J ends were trimmed by 2 bases and 2 bases, with 9 bases remaining between them. CDR3 length equals 14 residues. CDR3 in DNA: TGTGCCAGTAGTATATCACTCGGTAACACTGAAGCTTTCTTT. Translating it yields CASSISLGNTEAFF.

The genes are TRBV5-1 and TRBJ1-2, with D perhaps matching TRBD1 (6 bases). This CDR3 region has 15 residues. Trimming pared 4 bases from V and 0 bases from J, leaving 13 bases between. CDR1 is SGHRS, CDR2 YFSETQ, per germline. The DNA of the CDR3 is TGCGCCAGCAGCCCCTCCGGGACATCTAACTATGGCTACACCTTC. This gives the protein CASSPSGTSNYGYTF.

As for this clone: Other DNA sequences of this sample code for an identical CDR3. V and J are TRBV28 and TRBJ1-5; D is undetermined. The V and J ends lost 5 bases and 5 bases respectively, with 10 bases between them. The CDR3 runs to 13 residues. From germline, CDR1 is MDHEN and CDR2 SYDVKM. Written as DNA, the CDR3 is TGTGCCAGCAGTCCCCAACGGGATCAGCCCCAGCATTTT. Translated, it gives CASSPQRDQPQHF.

V gene TRBV7-2 combines with J gene TRBJ2-7; 8 bases are a match to TRBD2. CDR3 length equals 13 residues. V lost 5 bases and J lost 7; bases outside the gene matches: 7. From germline, CDR1 is SGHTA and CDR2 FQGNSA. The CDR3 reads CASSPGGWSEQYF. The CDR3 nucleotides read TGTGCCAGCAGCCCGGGGGGGTGGAGTGAGCAGTACTTC.

Remarks on this clone: In the same sample, other DNA sequences code for this CDR3. The chain recombines TRBV14 with TRBJ1-2; 10 bases match TRBD1. In germline, CDR1 is SGHDN, CDR2 FVKESK. This CDR3 comprises 14 residues. V lost 1 base to trimming and J lost 8 bases; unmatched junction nucleotides: 4. Here the CDR3 reads CASSQVGTGVGYTF. CDR3 bases: TGTGCCAGCAGCCAAGTAGGGACAGGGGTCGGCTACACCTTC.